This T cell receptor (beta chain) was retrieved from a study of post-analysis software for immune sequencing data. General study results and limits: In patients, about 5 TRBV segments were more frequent than in controls, with TRBV5-6, TRBV5-1 and TRBV20-1 among them.

Turning to this clonotype: Antigen unknown.

Tagging with unique molecular identifiers was a feature of the TCR beta cDNA libraries. TCRdb re-derived calls from the PCR reads in MiXCR, one entry per CDR3 protein. The table shows 550,000 to 700,000 distinct CDR3 sequences, with roughly 40% occurring only once. V was clipped by 3 bases and J by 2 bases, with 8 bases between them. The CDR3 length is 13 residues. The sequencing input was blood. The receptor was isolated from a girl aged 10-17 years with multiple sclerosis. The gene calls are TRBV12-3 or TRBV12-4 and TRBJ2-7, with TRBD2 as a possible D gene (5 bases). CDR3 bases: TGTGCCAGCAGTTTTAGCGTAACCTACGAGCAGTACTTC. Translation: CASSFSVTYEQYF.